This TCR beta chain stems from a study of shared clonotypes between healthy human individuals. Libraries were prepared by immunoSEQ multiplex PCR; TCRdb keeps only in-frame clonotypes and omits some of them. This table has roughly 1,500,000 clones, 95% to 99% appearing once. Study results and caveats: Among the subsets, naive ones generally showed larger estimated richness than memory ones.

Germline V CDR1 and CDR2: SGHTA, FQGNSA. The CDR3 spans 13 residues. V was shortened by 8 bases and J by 1 base, with 12 bases between the two germline ends. Comment on this clone: Its antigen remains unknown.

The sample consisted of naive CD4+ T cells sorted from blood. The subset here: CD45RA+ positively selected. This chain connects TRBV7-2 to TRBJ2-7, with no clear D. This sequence was found in a young man in good health. In DNA form, the CDR3 reads TGTGCCAGCGGGATCTTGAGGTCCTACGAGCAGTACTTC. It codes for CASGILRSYEQYF.